The 19 T cell receptor beta chains presented below share a single source sample, sequenced in a study of cytomegalovirus exposure and HLA in healthy donors (dated 2017 in TCRdb). The protocol used for the library was the immunoSEQ multiplex PCR assay. The multiplex PCR relied on a mix of 60 forward primers for TCR Vbeta segments and 13 reverse primers for TCR Jbeta segments. TCRdb provides this immuneACCESS table in a form limited to in-frame rearrangements. Some clones are lacking; in checked studies, under half of them reflect an unresolved V gene, and why the rest are absent is not known. Within this sample are over 200,000 clones, with around four fifths of them counted one time only. 3.5% to 4% of the sample is held by the ten biggest clonotypes. Source material: PBMCs. These receptors all stem from a male donor in good health and CMV-seronegative.

The chain uses TRBV29-1 and TRBJ2-1; 7 bases agree with TRBD2. Germline CDR1 is SQVTM and CDR2 is ANQGSEA. J was trimmed by 2 bases and V by 1 base; bases with no gene match: 5. The CDR3 has 15 amino acids. The CDR3 loop reads CSVEGERDAYNEQFF. The CDR3 coding sequence is TGCAGCGTTGAAGGGGAGCGGGACGCCTACAATGAGCAGTTCTTC.

The chain combines TRBV28 with TRBJ2-7; 9 bases fit TRBD2. Germline CDR1 is MDHEN and CDR2 is SYDVKM. The CDR3 covers 15 residues. V lost 2 bases to trimming and J lost 7 bases; unmatched junction nucleotides: 9. CDR3 bases: TGTGCCAGCAGTTTAGAGGCGGGAGGGCCACGGGAGCAGTACTTC. It is translated as CASSLEAGGPREQYF.

The count of this clone is one. This chain connects TRBV9 to TRBJ1-1, with 7 bases matching TRBD1. Trimming at V came to 3 bases and at J to 1 base, leaving 9 bases not matched to a gene. The CDR3 covers 16 residues. Germline V gene lookup returns CDR1 SGDLS and CDR2 YYNGEE. The CDR3 is CASSARTGRENTEAFF. CDR3 DNA sequence: TGTGCCAGCAGCGCCAGGACAGGTAGGGAGAACACTGAAGCTTTCTTT. Full variable domain (rest looked up from reference TRBV9 and TRBJ1-1): DSGVTQTPKHLITATGQRVTLRCSPRSGDLSVYWYQQSLDQGLQFLIQYYNGEERAKGNILERFSAQQFPDLHSELNLSSLELGDSALYFCASSARTGRENTEAFFGQGTRLTVV.

Concerning this clone: One end of the junction is discordant with germline, which a read error may explain. The chain combines TRBV14 with TRBJ2-7, with 8 positions matching TRBD1. Germline V gene data show CDR1 as SGHDN and CDR2 as FVKESK. This CDR3 is built from 15 residues. Here the CDR3 reads CASSRSGTGVPFRDF. The CDR3 DNA is TGTGCCAGCAGCCGGTCCGGGACAGGCGTTCCCTTTAGGGACTTC.

This clone was counted a few times. The gene calls are TRBV6-6 and TRBJ1-2; unclear D gene. Germline CDR1 and CDR2: MNHNY and SVGAGI (reference sequence). V was shortened by 2 bases and J by 8 bases, with 12 bases between the two germline ends. This CDR3 is 13 amino acids long. Here the CDR3 DNA reads TGTGCCAGCAGTTACGGCATGGCAGTCGGCTACACCTTC. Translated, it gives CASSYGMAVGYTF.

The genes are TRBV19 and TRBJ1-1; no clear D gene. The germline V gene encodes CDR1 LNHDA and CDR2 SQIVND (reference sequence). V was trimmed by 1 base and J by 2 bases, leaving 8 bases between them. This CDR3 has 14 amino acids. CDR3 loop: CASSIGGYNTEAFF. CDR3 nucleotides: TGTGCCAGTAGTATAGGAGGGTACAACACTGAAGCTTTCTTT. The variable domain in full, with the rest retrieved from reference TRBV19 and TRBJ1-1, is DGGITQSPKYLFRKEGQNVTLSCEQNLNHDAMYWYRQDPGQGLRLIYYSQIVNDFQKGDIAEGYSVSREKKESFPLTVTSAQKNPTAFYLCASSIGGYNTEAFFGQGTRLTVV.

The chain combines TRBV4-1 with TRBJ1-5; 7 bases align to TRBD1. J was trimmed by 9 bases and V by 0 bases; bases with no gene match: 8. Germline loops: CDR1 MGHRA, CDR2 YSYEKL. The CDR3 covers 15 residues. The CDR3 region has the DNA TGCGCCAGCAGCCAAGATCCCGACAGGGTAAGGCCCCAGCATTTT. Protein product: CASSQDPDRVRPQHF.

This clone turned up a few times. The rearrangement uses TRBV6-5 and TRBJ1-1; D possibly corresponds to TRBD1 (5 bases). The CDR3 is 13 residues long. Trimming took off 7 bases at V and 5 bases at J, with 14 bases between the two ends. Germline V lookup: CDR1 MNHEY, CDR2 SVGAGI. The CDR3 nucleotides are TGTGCCAGCAACACAGGTTCGAAGACTGAAGCTTTCTTT. Protein sequence: CASNTGSKTEAFF.

The V and J genes are TRBV19 and TRBJ1-2, with D perhaps matching TRBD1 (6 bases). V was trimmed by 6 bases and J by 8 bases, leaving 19 bases between them. This CDR3 comprises 14 residues. Germline lookup yields CDR1 LNHDA and CDR2 SQIVND (reference sequence). The DNA for the CDR3 is TGTGCCAGTAGACGGATGCAGGGGCTAGAGGGCTACACCTTC. It encodes CASRRMQGLEGYTF.

This clone was observed a handful of times. V is TRBV21-1 and J is TRBJ1-1; the D call in the table, TRBD1, was not verified against the DNA. TRBV21-1 is classified as a pseudogene. The CDR3 sequence is 16 residues long. Here the CDR3 DNA reads TGTGCCAGCAGCAAACGGGACAGAGAAATGAACACTGAAGCTTTCTTT. Protein: CASSKRDREMNTEAFF.

A few counts support this clone. The chain couples TRBV4-1 to TRBJ1-1; the match to TRBD1 covers 7 bases. Germline CDR1 reads MGHRA; CDR2 reads YSYEKL. This CDR3 is built from 14 residues. Germline trimming cut 3 bases from V and 4 bases from J; bases unmatched to any gene: 5. Written as DNA, the CDR3 is TGCGCCAGCAGCCACGACAGGGCGGGCACTGAAGCTTTCTTT. This encodes CASSHDRAGTEAFF.

J is TRBJ1-2 and V is TRBV5-6, with 7 bases identical to TRBD1. CDR1 is SGHDT and CDR2 is YYEEEE in the germline V gene. Trimming cost V 4 bases and J 5 bases; bases outside gene matches: 8. This CDR3 is 14 amino acids long. DNA for the CDR3: TGTGCCAGCAGCCCCCCCGGGACAGTTTATGGCTACACCTTC. It translates to CASSPPGTVYGYTF. Full variable domain (outside the CDR3, taken from reference TRBV5-6 and TRBJ1-2): DAGVTQSPTHLIKTRGQQVTLRCSPKSGHDTVSWYQQALGQGPQFIFQYYEEEERQRGNFPDRFSGHQFPNYSSELNVNALLLGDSALYLCASSPPGTVYGYTFGSGTRLTVV.

The CDR3 loop reads CASSPWTGNGAYEQYF. The CDR3 region has the DNA TGTGCCAGCAGTCCCTGGACAGGGAACGGCGCCTACGAGCAGTACTTC. The chain uses TRBV5-6 and TRBJ2-7; TRBD1 matches at 8 bases. The V gene end was trimmed by 5 bases and the J gene end by 2 bases; junction bases not matched to a gene: 12. CDR1 and CDR2 from the germline V gene are SGHDT and YYEEEE. CDR3 length equals 16 residues.

V and J are TRBV19 and TRBJ1-2; 7 bases line up with TRBD1. Germline values: CDR1 LNHDA, CDR2 SQIVND (reference sequence). J gave up 3 bases and V 9 bases, and 10 bases lay outside the gene matches. This CDR3 has 14 residues. The CDR3 region is CASHRQGRDYGYTF. CDR3 sequence (DNA): TGTGCCAGCCACCGACAGGGAAGGGACTATGGCTACACCTTC.

V is TRBV5-1 and J is TRBJ1-4; 10 bases fit TRBD1. Germline V gene lookup returns CDR1 SGHRS and CDR2 YFSETQ. Germline trimming cut 1 base from V and 7 bases from J; bases unmatched to any gene: 4. CDR3 length equals 15 residues. CDR3 sequence (DNA): TGCGCCAGCAGCTTGAGGACAGGGGGGACTGAAAAACTGTTTTTT. Translated, it gives CASSLRTGGTEKLFF.

Only one count was recorded for this clone. The chain uses TRBV21-1 and TRBJ2-2; the table's D call TRBD1 went unverified against the DNA. TRBV21-1 is classified as a pseudogene. CDR3 size: 15 residues. The CDR3 loop reads CASSRQGVSTGELFF. For the CDR3, the DNA is TGTGCCAGCAGCAGACAGGGGGTAAGCACCGGGGAGCTGTTTTTT.

The chain has TRBV5-4 and TRBJ2-1, with D maybe TRBD2 (5 bases). V lost 1 base, J lost 7 bases, and 12 bases lay in between. Germline CDR1 and CDR2: SGHNT and YYREEE (reference sequence). This CDR3 contains 14 residues. The CDR3 spells CASSLQLAINEQFF. The CDR3 DNA reads TGTGCCAGCAGCTTGCAATTAGCGATAAATGAGCAGTTCTTC.

Concerning this clone: Sequence at one end of the junction differs from germline and may be a read error. This rearrangement joins TRBV6-1 to TRBJ2-7; no clear D gene. Per the germline V gene, CDR1 is MNHNS and CDR2 is SASEGT. CDR3 length equals 11 residues. The CDR3 DNA sequence: TGTGCCAGCAGTGAAGCGCCTATCCCCAACTTC. Its translation is CASSEAPIPNF.

This chain links TRBV5-1 with TRBJ2-1; 9 positions agree with TRBD1. V shed 6 bases and J 8 bases; nucleotides not matched to a gene: 9. The CDR3 is made up of 14 amino acids. Germline V gene data show CDR1 as SGHRS and CDR2 as YFSETQ. The CDR3 sequence is CASNYRGQYDEQFF. For the CDR3, the DNA is TGCGCCAGCAACTACAGGGGGCAATACGATGAGCAGTTCTTC.